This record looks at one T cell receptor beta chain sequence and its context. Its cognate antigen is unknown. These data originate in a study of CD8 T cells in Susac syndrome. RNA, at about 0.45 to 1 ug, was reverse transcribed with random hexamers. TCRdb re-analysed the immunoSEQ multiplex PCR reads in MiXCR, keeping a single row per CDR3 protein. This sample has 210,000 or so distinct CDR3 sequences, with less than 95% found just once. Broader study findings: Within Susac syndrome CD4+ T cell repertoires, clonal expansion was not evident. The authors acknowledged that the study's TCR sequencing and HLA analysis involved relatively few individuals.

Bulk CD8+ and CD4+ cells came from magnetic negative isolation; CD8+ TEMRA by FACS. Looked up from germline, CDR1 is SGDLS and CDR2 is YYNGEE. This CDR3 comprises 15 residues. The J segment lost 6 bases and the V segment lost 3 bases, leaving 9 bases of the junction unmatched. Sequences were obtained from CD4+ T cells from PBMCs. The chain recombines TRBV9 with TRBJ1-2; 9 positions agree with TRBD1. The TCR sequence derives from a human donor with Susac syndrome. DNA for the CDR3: TGTGCCAGCAGCGCGGGCCGGGACAGGGTGGATGGCTACACCTTC. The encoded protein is CASSAGRDRVDGYTF.